The T cell receptor (beta chain) described here comes from a study of patients and donors after allogeneic stem cell transplantation. TCRdb passed the RT-PCR reads through MiXCR, listing each CDR3 protein once. This sample has tens of thousands of distinct CDR3 sequences, with less than 30% found just once. Trimming shortened V by 6 bases and J by 0 bases, and 14 bases separated the two germline ends. The CDR3 loop spans 15 amino acids. The V gene's germline CDR1 is MNHNY and CDR2 SVGAGI (reference sequence). This clonotype was counted a few times. This chain links TRBV6-6 with TRBJ1-1, with D hard to call. The sequence was collected from a human donor who was either an allogeneic HSCT recipient or a stem cell or donor lymphocyte infusion donor (not recorded which). It is not recorded whose cells these are; they may come from a transplant donor. Sequencing was performed on blood, either unsorted or a sorted T cell fraction (not recorded which). CDR3 sequence reads: CASRAQPYLNTEAFF. The CDR3 region has the DNA TGTGCCAGCAGGGCGCAACCCTACCTGAACACTGAAGCTTTCTTT.